This TCR beta chain originates from a study of shared clonotypes between healthy human individuals. Study information: Each donor had three CD4 naive, three CD4 memory, two CD8 naive and one CD8 memory plate. Study results and caveats: About 5% of naive CD4 clonotypes were shared across four donors.

The germline V gene has CDR1 SQVTM and CDR2 ANQGSEA. The CDR3 totals 13 residues. V shed 3 bases and J 3 bases; nucleotides not matched to a gene: 3. This clone occurred once. What it binds is not known. Across several immunoSEQ plates, the genomic DNA of each subset was split evenly. The assay was immunoSEQ multiplex PCR, and TCRdb's table has in-frame clones only and misses some. The data contain about 1.1 million clones, around three quarters of them singletons. The chain links TRBV29-1 to TRBJ2-5; 8 bases map to TRBD2. Material for sequencing was memory CD4+ T cells from PBMCs. Subset described: CD45RA-negative fraction. The TCR was taken from a young man in good health. Some clones in this sample may be carry-over from other donors' samples. For the CDR3, the DNA is TGCAGCGTTGATCGGGGGGGTAAAGAGACCCAGTACTTC. This codes for CSVDRGGKETQYF.